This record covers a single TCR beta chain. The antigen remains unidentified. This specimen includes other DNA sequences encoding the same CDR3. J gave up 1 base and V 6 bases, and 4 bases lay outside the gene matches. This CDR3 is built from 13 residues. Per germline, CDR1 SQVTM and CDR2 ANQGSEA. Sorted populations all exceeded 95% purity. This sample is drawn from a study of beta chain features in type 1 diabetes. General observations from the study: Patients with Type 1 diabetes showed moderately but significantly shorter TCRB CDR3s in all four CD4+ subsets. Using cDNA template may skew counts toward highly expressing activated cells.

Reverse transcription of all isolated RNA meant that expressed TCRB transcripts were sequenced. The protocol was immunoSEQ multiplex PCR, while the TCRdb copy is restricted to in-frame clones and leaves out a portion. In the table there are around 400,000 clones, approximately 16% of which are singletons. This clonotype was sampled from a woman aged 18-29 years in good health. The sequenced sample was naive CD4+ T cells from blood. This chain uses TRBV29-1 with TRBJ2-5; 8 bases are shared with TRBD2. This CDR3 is CSVATSAQETQYF. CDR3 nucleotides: TGCAGCGTCGCGACTAGCGCCCAAGAGACCCAGTACTTC.